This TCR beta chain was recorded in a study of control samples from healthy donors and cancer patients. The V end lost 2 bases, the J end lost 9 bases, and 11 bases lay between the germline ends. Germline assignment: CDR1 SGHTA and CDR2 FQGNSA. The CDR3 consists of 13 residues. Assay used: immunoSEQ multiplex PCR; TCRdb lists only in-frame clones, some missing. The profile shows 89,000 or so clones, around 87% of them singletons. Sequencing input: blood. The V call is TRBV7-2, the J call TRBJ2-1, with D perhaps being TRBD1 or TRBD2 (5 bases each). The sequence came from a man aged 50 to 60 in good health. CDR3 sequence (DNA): TGTGCCAGCAGCTTAAGTTGGGGGATTGAGCAGTTCTTC. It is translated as CASSLSWGIEQFF.